Shown below are 17 T cell receptor beta chains from a single sample sequenced in a study of blood T cell repertoires in COVID-19 (dated by TCRdb to 2018 to 2021). Libraries were constructed by the immunoSEQ multiplex PCR assay. This immuneACCESS table, as held by TCRdb, lists in-frame sequences with V and J called but not all clones. Of the missing ones, under half trace to an unresolved V gene in checked studies; the others have no known cause. Across this sample there are more than 150,000 clones, with 75% to 85% seen only once. Around 11% of the sample is in the top ten clones. Source material: PBMCs or T cells enriched from blood (not recorded which). These receptors all come from a man in his forties who had recovered from COVID-19.

The chain combines TRBV4-3 with TRBJ1-4; D unresolved. The length of the CDR3 is 17 residues. Trimming took 0 bases from V and 7 from J, leaving 18 bases between them. Looked up from germline, CDR1 is LGHNA and CDR2 is YSLEER. CDR3 region: CASSQDGRSETGEKLFF. CDR3 bases: TGCGCCAGCAGCCAAGATGGCCGTTCAGAGACGGGTGAAAAACTGTTTTTT.

The chain recombines TRBV18 with TRBJ1-1, with 7 bases fitting TRBD1. V lost 5 bases, J lost 1 base, and 7 bases stayed unmatched. Looked up from germline, CDR1 is KGHSH and CDR2 is LQKENI. The CDR3 is 15 residues long. The CDR3 reads CASSYARTGNTEAFF. In DNA form, the CDR3 reads TGTGCCAGCTCATATGCTCGGACAGGGAACACTGAAGCTTTCTTT.

The V gene is TRBV29-1, the J gene TRBJ1-5; D is undetermined. Germline assignment: CDR1 SQVTM and CDR2 ANQGSEA. CDR3 length equals 13 residues. Trimming removed 4 bases at V and 4 bases at J, with 11 bases between. CDR3 amino acids: CSVGWQVNQPQHF. The CDR3 DNA sequence: TGCAGCGTTGGGTGGCAGGTAAATCAGCCCCAGCATTTT.

This clone was seen only once. The chain combines TRBV18 with TRBJ2-5; 9 bases align to TRBD2. The germline gives CDR1 KGHSH, CDR2 LQKENI. Trimming at V came to 3 bases and at J to 5 bases, leaving 7 bases not matched to a gene. The CDR3 is 15 residues long. CDR3 in DNA: TGTGCCAGCTCACCTCAACTAGCGGGCGGGGAGACCCAGTACTTC. Translating gives CASSPQLAGGETQYF.

The chain couples TRBV11-1 to TRBJ2-3; 8 bases align to TRBD1. Per germline, CDR1 SGHAT and CDR2 FQDESV (reference sequence). V was pared by 3 bases and J by 6 bases, with 2 bases of the junction left unmatched. CDR3 length: 13 residues. CDR3 sequence: CASSFGQGDTQYF. In DNA form, the CDR3 reads TGTGCCAGCAGCTTCGGACAGGGTGATACGCAGTATTTT.

The chain is built from TRBV10-3 and TRBJ1-2; 10 bases line up with TRBD1. Germline CDR1 is ENHRY and CDR2 is SYGVKD. CDR3 length: 14 amino acids. Trimming took 7 bases from V and 3 from J; bases not matched to a gene: 5. The CDR3 region has the DNA TGTGCCATCACCGACAGGGGGCATGACTATGGCTACACCTTC. Translation gives CAITDRGHDYGYTF.

V is TRBV2 and J is TRBJ1-2, with D tentatively TRBD1 (5 bases). The CDR3 runs to 13 residues. Germline V gives CDR1 SNHLY, CDR2 FYNNEI. Trimming took 6 bases from V and 4 from J, leaving 12 bases between them. The CDR3 region has the DNA TGTGCCAGCAGCCCCGACAGTGTCTATGGCTACACCTTC. Protein sequence: CASSPDSVYGYTF.

J is TRBJ1-2 and V is TRBV29-1; D is unresolved. V lost 7 bases, J lost 3 bases, and 9 bases lay in between. CDR3 size: 11 residues. Per germline, CDR1 SQVTM and CDR2 ANQGSEA. CDR3: CSGEEDYGYTF. In nucleotides, the CDR3 is TGCAGCGGAGAGGAAGACTATGGCTACACCTTC.

The CDR3: CASSLYRGVTNSPLHF. The DNA for the CDR3 is TGTGCCAGCAGTTTATACCGGGGGGTTACTAATTCACCCCTCCACTTT. J is TRBJ1-6 and V is TRBV28; a possible D gene is TRBD1 (5 bases). The CDR3 contains 16 residues. Germline V gene sequence: CDR1 MDHEN, CDR2 SYDVKM. Trimming left V 1 base short and J 6 bases short, with 13 bases between. The full variable domain, its missing parts supplied by reference TRBV28 and TRBJ1-6, is DVKVTQSSRYLVKRTGEKVFLECVQDMDHENMFWYRQDPGLGLRLIYFSYDVKMKEKGDIPEGYSVSREKKERFSLILESASTNQTSMYLCASSLYRGVTNSPLHFGNGTRLTVT.

The chain has TRBV5-4 and TRBJ2-1, with 9 bases lining up with TRBD2. Germline trimming cut 3 bases from V and 5 bases from J; bases unmatched to any gene: 9. The CDR3 is 16 amino acids. Germline lookup yields CDR1 SGHNT and CDR2 YYREEE (reference sequence). The CDR3 here is CASSSNQGLANNEQFF. The CDR3 coding sequence is TGTGCCAGCAGCTCTAACCAGGGACTAGCCAACAATGAGCAGTTCTTC.

The V gene is TRBV9, the J gene TRBJ2-3; D is ambiguous. Germline loops: CDR1 SGDLS, CDR2 YYNGEE. There are 13 residues in the CDR3. The germline V and J ends were trimmed by 0 bases and 7 bases, with 9 bases remaining between them. CDR3 residues: CASSVDGSNTQYF. CDR3 DNA: TGTGCCAGCAGCGTAGACGGGTCCAATACGCAGTATTTT.

This clone has a single count. V and J are TRBV5-6 and TRBJ1-1; D is unclear. The germline CDR1 and CDR2 sequences are SGHDT and YYEEEE. V was clipped by 0 bases and J by 8 bases, with 8 bases between them. There are 12 residues in the CDR3. The chain's CDR3 is CASSLVEKEAFF. CDR3 bases: TGTGCCAGCAGCTTGGTCGAGAAAGAAGCTTTCTTT.

The chain has TRBV15 and TRBJ2-7; tentative D call: TRBD2 (6 bases). The CDR3 has 19 amino acids. Germline V CDR1 and CDR2: LNHNV, YYDKDF (reference sequence). The ends were cut back, 1 base at V and 1 base at J, with 23 bases in the middle. CDR3 coding DNA: TGTGCCACCAGCAGAGGTTTTAGGTCGGGGACTCTCTTTTCCTACGAGCAGTACTTC. Encoded protein: CATSRGFRSGTLFSYEQYF.

V gene TRBV28 combines with J gene TRBJ2-6; D is unresolved. The CDR3 length is 15 residues. The V gene's germline CDR1 is MDHEN and CDR2 SYDVKM. The V and J ends lost 3 bases and 0 bases respectively, with 6 bases between them. The CDR3 region is CASSFASSGANVLTF. As DNA, the CDR3 is TGTGCCAGCAGTTTTGCGTCCTCTGGGGCCAACGTCCTGACTTTC.

The genes are TRBV7-9 and TRBJ2-7; 9 bases are a match to TRBD2. V was pared by 5 bases and J by 0 bases, with 17 bases of the junction left unmatched. This CDR3 is 19 amino acids long. Germline loops: CDR1 SEHNR, CDR2 FQNEAQ (reference sequence). This CDR3 is CASSPTFGTSRGSSYEQYF. The CDR3 DNA is TGTGCCAGCAGCCCGACGTTCGGGACTAGCAGGGGGAGCTCCTACGAGCAGTACTTC.

V and J are TRBV7-2 and TRBJ2-5; D is perhaps TRBD2 (6 bases). The germline CDR1 and CDR2 sequences are SGHTA and FQGNSA. V was pared by 4 bases and J by 2 bases, with 14 bases between. CDR3 length equals 15 residues. CDR3 DNA sequence: TGTGCCAGCAGCTCCCGCCCGGGGGTTCAAGAGACCCAGTACTTC. Translation: CASSSRPGVQETQYF.

The chain has TRBV13 and TRBJ1-5; D possibly corresponds to TRBD1 (6 bases). Trimming took off 4 bases at V and 2 bases at J, with 12 bases between the two ends. The CDR3 spans 15 residues. Germline CDR1 is PRHDT and CDR2 is FYEKMQ (reference sequence). CDR3 protein: CASSSRGRGNQPQHF. CDR3 coding DNA: TGTGCCAGCAGCTCCAGGGGCAGGGGCAATCAGCCCCAGCATTTT. The entire variable domain, with the rest obtained from reference TRBV13 and TRBJ1-5, is as follows: AAGVIQSPRHLIKEKRETATLKCYPIPRHDTVYWYQQGPGQDPQFLISFYEKMQSDKGSIPDRFSAQQFSDYHSELNMSSLELGDSALYFCASSSRGRGNQPQHFGDGTRLSIL.